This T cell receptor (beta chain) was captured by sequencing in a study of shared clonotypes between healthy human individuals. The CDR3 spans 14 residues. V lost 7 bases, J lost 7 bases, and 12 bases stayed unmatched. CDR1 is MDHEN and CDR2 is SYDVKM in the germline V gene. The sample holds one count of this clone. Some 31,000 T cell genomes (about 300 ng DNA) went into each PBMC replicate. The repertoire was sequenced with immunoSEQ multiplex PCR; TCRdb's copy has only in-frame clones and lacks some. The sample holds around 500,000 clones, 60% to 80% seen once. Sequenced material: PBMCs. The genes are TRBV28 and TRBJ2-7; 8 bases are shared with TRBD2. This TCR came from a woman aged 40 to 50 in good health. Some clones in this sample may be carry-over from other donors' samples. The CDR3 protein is CASNPPGLAGEQYF. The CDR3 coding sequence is TGTGCCAGCAACCCCCCCGGACTAGCTGGAGAGCAGTACTTC.